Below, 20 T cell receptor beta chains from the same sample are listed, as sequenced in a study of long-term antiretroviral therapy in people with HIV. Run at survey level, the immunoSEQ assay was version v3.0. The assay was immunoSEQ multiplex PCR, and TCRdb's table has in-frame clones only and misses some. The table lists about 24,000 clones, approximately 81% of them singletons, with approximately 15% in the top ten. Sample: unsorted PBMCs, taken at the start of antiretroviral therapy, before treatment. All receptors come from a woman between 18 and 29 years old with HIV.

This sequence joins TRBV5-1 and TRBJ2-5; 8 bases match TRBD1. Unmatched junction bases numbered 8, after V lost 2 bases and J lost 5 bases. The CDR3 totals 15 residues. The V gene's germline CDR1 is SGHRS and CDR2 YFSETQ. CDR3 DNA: TGCGCCAGCAGCTTCATTGGCAGGGGGCACGAGACCCAGTACTTC. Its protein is CASSFIGRGHETQYF. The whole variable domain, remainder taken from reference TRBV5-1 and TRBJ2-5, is KAGVTQTPRYLIKTRGQQVTLSCSPISGHRSVSWYQQTPGQGLQFLFEYFSETQRNKGNFPGRFSGRQFSNSRSEMNVSTLELGDSALYLCASSFIGRGHETQYFGPGTRLLVL.

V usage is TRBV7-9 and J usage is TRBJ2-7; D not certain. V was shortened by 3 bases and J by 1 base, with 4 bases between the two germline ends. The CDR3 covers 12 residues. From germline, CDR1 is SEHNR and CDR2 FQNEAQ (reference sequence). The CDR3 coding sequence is TGTGCCAGCAGCTTCCTGTCCTACGAGCAGTACTTC. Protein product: CASSFLSYEQYF.

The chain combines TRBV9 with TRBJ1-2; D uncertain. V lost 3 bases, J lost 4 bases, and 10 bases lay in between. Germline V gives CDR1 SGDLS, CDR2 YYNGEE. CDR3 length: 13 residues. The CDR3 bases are TGTGCCAGCAGCGCCTCCGGGCGCTATGGCTACACCTTC. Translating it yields CASSASGRYGYTF.

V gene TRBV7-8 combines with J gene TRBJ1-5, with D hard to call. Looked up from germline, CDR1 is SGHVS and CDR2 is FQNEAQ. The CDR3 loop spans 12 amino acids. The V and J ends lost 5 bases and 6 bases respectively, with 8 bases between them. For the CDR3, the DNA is TGTGCCAGCAGCACCGAGGGTCAGCCCCAGCATTTT. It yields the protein CASSTEGQPQHF.

The DNA of the CDR3 is TGTGCCAGCAGCCTGGATGGACGGGCAGATACGCAGTATTTT. As protein: CASSLDGRADTQYF. This chain links TRBV5-4 with TRBJ2-3; no definite D call. Per germline, CDR1 SGHNT and CDR2 YYREEE (reference sequence). Trimming left V 4 bases short and J 4 bases short, with 13 bases between. The CDR3 spans 14 residues.

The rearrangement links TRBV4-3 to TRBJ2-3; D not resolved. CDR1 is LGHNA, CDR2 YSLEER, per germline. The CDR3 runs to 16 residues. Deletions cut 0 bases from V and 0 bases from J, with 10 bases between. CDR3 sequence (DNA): TGCGCCAGCAGCCAAGATCTGGGCCTAAGCACAGATACGCAGTATTTT. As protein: CASSQDLGLSTDTQYF.

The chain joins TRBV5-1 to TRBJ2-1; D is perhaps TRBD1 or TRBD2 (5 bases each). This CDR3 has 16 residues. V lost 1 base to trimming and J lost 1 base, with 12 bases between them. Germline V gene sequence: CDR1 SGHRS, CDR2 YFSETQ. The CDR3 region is CASSLWGTSSYNEQFF. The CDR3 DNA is TGCGCCAGCAGCTTGTGGGGGACCTCGTCCTACAATGAGCAGTTCTTC.

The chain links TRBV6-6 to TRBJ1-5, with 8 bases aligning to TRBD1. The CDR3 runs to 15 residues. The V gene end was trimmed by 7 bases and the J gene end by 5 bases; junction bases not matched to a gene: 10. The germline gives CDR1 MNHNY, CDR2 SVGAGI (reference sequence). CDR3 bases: TGTGCCAGCACTACATCCGGGACAGGCGATCAGCCCCAGCATTTT. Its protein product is CASTTSGTGDQPQHF.

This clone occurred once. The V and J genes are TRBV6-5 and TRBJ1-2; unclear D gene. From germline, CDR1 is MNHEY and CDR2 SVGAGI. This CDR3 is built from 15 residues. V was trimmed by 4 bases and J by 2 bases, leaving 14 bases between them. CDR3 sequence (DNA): TGTGCCAGCAGTTCCCCGGATACCCCGAACTATGGCTACACCTTC. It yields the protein CASSSPDTPNYGYTF.

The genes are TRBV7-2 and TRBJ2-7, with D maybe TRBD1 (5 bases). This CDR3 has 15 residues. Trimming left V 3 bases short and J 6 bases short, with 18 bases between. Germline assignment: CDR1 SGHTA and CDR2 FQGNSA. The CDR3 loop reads CASSFVGDPGLEQYF. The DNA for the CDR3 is TGTGCCAGCAGCTTTGTAGGAGACCCAGGGCTCGAGCAGTACTTC.

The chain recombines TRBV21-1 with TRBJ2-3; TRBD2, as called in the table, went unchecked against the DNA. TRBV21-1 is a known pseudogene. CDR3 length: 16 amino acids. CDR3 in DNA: TGTGCCAGCAGCAAATCGGCTAGCGGGAGGGCCGGTACGCAGTATTTT. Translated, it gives CASSKSASGRAGTQYF.

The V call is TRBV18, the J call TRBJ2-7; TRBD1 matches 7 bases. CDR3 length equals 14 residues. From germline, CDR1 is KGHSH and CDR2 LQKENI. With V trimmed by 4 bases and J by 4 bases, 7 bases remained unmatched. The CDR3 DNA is TGTGCCAGCTCACAGGGGGCGGAAGCATACGAGCAGTACTTC. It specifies CASSQGAEAYEQYF. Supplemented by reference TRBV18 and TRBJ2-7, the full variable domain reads NAGVMQNPRHLVRRRGQEARLRCSPMKGHSHVYWYRQLPEEGLKFMVYLQKENIIDESGMPKERFSAEFPKEGPSILRIQQVVRGDSAAYFCASSQGAEAYEQYFGPGTRLTVT.

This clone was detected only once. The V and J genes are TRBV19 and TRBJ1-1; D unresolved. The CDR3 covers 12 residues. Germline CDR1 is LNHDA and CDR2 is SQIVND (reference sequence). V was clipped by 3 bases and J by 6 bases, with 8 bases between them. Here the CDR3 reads CASSIRGAEAFF. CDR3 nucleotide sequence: TGTGCCAGTAGTATCCGGGGAGCTGAAGCTTTCTTT.

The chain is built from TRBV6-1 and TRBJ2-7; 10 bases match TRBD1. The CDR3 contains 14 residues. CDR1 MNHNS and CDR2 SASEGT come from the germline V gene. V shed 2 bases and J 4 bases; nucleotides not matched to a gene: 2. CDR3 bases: TGTGCCAGCAGTGAATCGGGACAGGGGTACGAGCAGTACTTC. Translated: CASSESGQGYEQYF.

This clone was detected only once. As DNA, the CDR3 is TGTGCCAGCAGTGAAGAGGGCACAGATACGCAGTATTTT. It is translated as CASSEEGTDTQYF. The chain links TRBV6-1 to TRBJ2-3; D gene unclear. Trimming stripped 1 base from V and 1 base from J, with 3 bases between. CDR3 length equals 13 residues. The germline gives CDR1 MNHNS, CDR2 SASEGT.

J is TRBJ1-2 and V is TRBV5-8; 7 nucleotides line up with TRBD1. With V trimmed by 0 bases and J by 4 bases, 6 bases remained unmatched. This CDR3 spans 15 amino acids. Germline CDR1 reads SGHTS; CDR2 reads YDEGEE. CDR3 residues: CASSLEVGTAYGYTF. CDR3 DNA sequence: TGTGCCAGCAGCTTGGAGGTCGGGACAGCCTATGGCTACACCTTC. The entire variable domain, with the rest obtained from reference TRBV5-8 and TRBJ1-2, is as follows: EAGVTQSPTHLIKTRGQQATLRCSPISGHTSVYWYQQALGLGLQFLLWYDEGEERNRGNFPPRFSGRQFPNYSSELNVNALELEDSALYLCASSLEVGTAYGYTFGSGTRLTVV.

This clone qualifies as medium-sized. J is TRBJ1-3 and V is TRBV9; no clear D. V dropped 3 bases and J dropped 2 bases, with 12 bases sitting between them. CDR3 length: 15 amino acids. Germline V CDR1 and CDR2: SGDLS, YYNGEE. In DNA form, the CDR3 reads TGTGCCAGCAGCGGGTTCATGGACGCTGGAAACACCATATATTTT. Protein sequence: CASSGFMDAGNTIYF.

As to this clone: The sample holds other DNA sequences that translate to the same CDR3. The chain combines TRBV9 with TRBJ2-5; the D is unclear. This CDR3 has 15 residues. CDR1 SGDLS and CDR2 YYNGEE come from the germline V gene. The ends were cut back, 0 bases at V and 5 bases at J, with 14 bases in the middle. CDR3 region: CASSVVGDSRETQYF. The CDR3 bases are TGTGCCAGCAGCGTAGTTGGCGATTCGAGGGAGACCCAGTACTTC.

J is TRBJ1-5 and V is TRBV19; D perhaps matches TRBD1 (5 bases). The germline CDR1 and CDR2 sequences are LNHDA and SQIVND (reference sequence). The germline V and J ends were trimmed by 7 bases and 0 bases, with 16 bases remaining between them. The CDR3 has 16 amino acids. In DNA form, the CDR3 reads TGTGCCAGTACCCCAGGGACGGTCTATAGCAATCAGCCCCAGCATTTT. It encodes CASTPGTVYSNQPQHF.

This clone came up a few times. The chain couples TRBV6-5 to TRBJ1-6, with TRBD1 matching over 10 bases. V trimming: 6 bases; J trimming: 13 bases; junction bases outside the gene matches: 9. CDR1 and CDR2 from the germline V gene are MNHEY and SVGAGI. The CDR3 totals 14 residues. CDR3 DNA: TGTGCCAGCAGCCCGGACAGGGGGTCGGTGCCCCTCCACTTT. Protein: CASSPDRGSVPLHF.